The clone carrying this T cell receptor (beta chain) was recorded many times. The antigen is undetermined. These data originate in a study of T cells in Graves' hyperthyroidism and ophthalmopathy. The TCR beta CDR3 regions underwent amplification using RNA transcripts as the source. First-round RT-PCR with HTBI primers amplified the TCR CDR3 region. TCRdb re-called the multiplex PCR reads through MiXCR, storing one row per CDR3 protein. This sample has some 690,000 distinct CDR3 sequences, with around 16% found just once. This CDR3 contains 14 residues. Between the trimmed V and J ends, which lost 4 bases and 7 bases, there was a span of 15 bases. Germline CDR1 and CDR2: SNHLY and FYNNEI. General study findings and limits: Blood also contained most expanded thyroid clonotypes above 0.001.

Input material: blood. This receptor was taken from a man in his forties or fifties with Graves' hyperthyroidism. The V gene is TRBV2, the J gene TRBJ2-3, with a possible D match to TRBD2 (5 bases). The CDR3 nucleotides read TGTGCCAGCAGTGCTCGGACGAGGGCGAATACGCAGTATTTT. The encoded protein is CASSARTRANTQYF.